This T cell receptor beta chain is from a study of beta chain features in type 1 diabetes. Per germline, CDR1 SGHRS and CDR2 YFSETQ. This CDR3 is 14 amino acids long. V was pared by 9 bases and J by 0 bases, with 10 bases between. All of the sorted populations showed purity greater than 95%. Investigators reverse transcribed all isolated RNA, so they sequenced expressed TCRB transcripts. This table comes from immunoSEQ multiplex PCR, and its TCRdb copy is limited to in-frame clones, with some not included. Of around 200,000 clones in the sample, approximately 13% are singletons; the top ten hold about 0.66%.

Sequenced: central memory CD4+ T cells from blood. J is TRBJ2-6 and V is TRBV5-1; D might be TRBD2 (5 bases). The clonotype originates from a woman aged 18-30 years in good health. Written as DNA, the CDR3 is TGCGCCACCGGACGGGACTCTGGGGCCAACGTCCTGACTTTC. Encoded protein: CATGRDSGANVLTF.